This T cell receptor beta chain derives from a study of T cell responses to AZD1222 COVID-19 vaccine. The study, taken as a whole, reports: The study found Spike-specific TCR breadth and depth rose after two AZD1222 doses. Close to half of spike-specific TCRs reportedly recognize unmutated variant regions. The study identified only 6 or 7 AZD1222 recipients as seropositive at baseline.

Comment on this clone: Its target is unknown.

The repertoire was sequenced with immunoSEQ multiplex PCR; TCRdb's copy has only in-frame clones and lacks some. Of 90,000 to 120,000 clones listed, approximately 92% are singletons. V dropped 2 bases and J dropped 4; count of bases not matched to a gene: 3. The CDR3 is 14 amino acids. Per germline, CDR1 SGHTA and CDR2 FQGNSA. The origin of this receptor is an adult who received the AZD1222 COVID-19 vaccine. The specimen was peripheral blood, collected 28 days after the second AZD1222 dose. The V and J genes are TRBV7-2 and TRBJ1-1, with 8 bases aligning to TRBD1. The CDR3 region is CASSLSTGGTEAFF. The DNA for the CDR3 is TGTGCCAGCAGCTTATCAACAGGGGGCACTGAAGCTTTCTTT.